This T cell receptor (beta chain) was documented in a study of shared clonotypes between healthy human individuals. The study's findings and limits: Though the depth was large, rarefaction showed that sorted-subset sequencing was incomplete.

Each cell subset's genomic DNA was divided evenly among several immunoSEQ plates. Generated by immunoSEQ multiplex PCR, the TCRdb table keeps only in-frame clones and is missing some. The data hold around 1.1 million clones, with around 77% observed a single time. This CDR3 comprises 15 residues. Trimming took 0 bases from V and 8 from J, leaving 16 bases between them. Points on this clone: What it recognizes is unknown.

The sample comprised memory CD4+ T cells from PBMCs. Subset meaning: CD45RA-negative fraction. The chain is built from TRBV23-1 and TRBJ1-2; the D is unclear. TRBV23-1 counts as an open reading frame of uncertain function. The source is a young man in good health. Some clones in this sample may be carry-over from other donors' samples. In nucleotides, the CDR3 is TGCGCCAGCAGTCAATCGGTTGACCCCTCGGGAGGCTACACCTTC. Its translation: CASSQSVDPSGGYTF.